Given below is one T cell receptor (beta chain) in context. The V and J ends lost 8 bases and 4 bases, in that order; junction bases with no gene match: 16. Germline V gene data show CDR1 as GTSNPN and CDR2 as SVGIG (reference sequence). This CDR3 is built from 15 residues. Authors' methods: Reference gene primer amplification gave nucleated cell count estimates. Using immunoSEQ multiplex PCR, the repertoire was profiled, and TCRdb retains in-frame clones only, with some absent. The V and J calls and clone size are taken from that table; D and trimming were inferred from the DNA. The sample includes tens of thousands of clones, 80% to 85% of them seen just once. This entry belongs to a study of blood T cell repertoires in COVID-19. Study as a whole: Whether acute or convalescent, the COVID-19 samples came from the United States, Italy and Spain. From T cells, B-cell-depleted T cells, or PBMCs came the material, which was cDNA or gDNA.

The source material was peripheral blood. V is TRBV30 and J is TRBJ1-2; 7 bases align to TRBD1. The sequence was collected from a middle-aged man with acute or convalescent COVID-19. This CDR3 is CATKGARQGSYGYTF. The CDR3 coding sequence is TGTGCCACAAAGGGGGCGAGACAGGGATCCTATGGCTACACCTTC.